The T cell receptor beta chain described here comes from a study of shared T cell receptors in the human thymus. Data came from immunoSEQ multiplex PCR; TCRdb stores just in-frame clones and leaves some out. The table lists 540,000 or so clones, 75% to 80% of them singletons. The germline CDR1 and CDR2 sequences are MDHEN and SYDVKM. The CDR3 is made up of 15 amino acids. V shed 4 bases, J shed 8 bases, and the junction held 14 bases outside the gene matches. The data were also submitted as part of a second study, on human thymus T cells.

Specimen: thymocytes. V usage is TRBV28 and J usage is TRBJ2-7, with TRBD1 matching over 7 bases. This clonotype was obtained from a boy in the first two years of life with a congenital heart defect. The CDR3 reads CASSSRSGGREKQYF. The CDR3 nucleotides are TGTGCCAGCAGTTCAAGGTCAGGGGGAAGGGAAAAGCAGTACTTC. Full variable domain (missing parts from reference TRBV28 and TRBJ2-7): DVKVTQSSRYLVKRTGEKVFLECVQDMDHENMFWYRQDPGLGLRLIYFSYDVKMKEKGDIPEGYSVSREKKERFSLILESASTNQTSMYLCASSSRSGGREKQYFGPGTRLTVT.